A selection of T cell receptor beta chains follows, all from one sample in a study of blood T cells in healthy people across ages. One entry per CDR3 protein, called by TCRdb with MiXCR from the 5' RACE reads. Here the sample spans some 1 million distinct CDR3 sequences, 35% to 50% being singletons. Sequenced sample: blood. The receptors come from a woman in her fifties or sixties in good health. The CDR3 runs from the conserved cysteine through the conserved F or W. The order of the fields is D gene, clone size, V gene, J gene, CDR3 protein, CDR3 DNA. A D gene is named only where the DNA matches it firmly. A row's size may be missing; if present it is once, few, many or a size class.

>NA|few|TRBV11-2|TRBJ1-2
CASSLDPGLSRYGYTF
TGTGCCAGCAGCTTAGATCCAGGGTTATCGCGGTATGGCTACACCTTC
>TRBD2|NA|TRBV28|TRBJ2-1
CASSFSGGDQFF
TGTGCCAGCAGTTTTTCCGGGGGGGACCAGTTCTTC
>NA|NA|TRBV5-5|TRBJ1-2
CASSLYGVEGYTF
TGTGCCAGCAGCTTGTATGGGGTTGAGGGCTACACCTTC
>NA|many|TRBV7-2|TRBJ2-4
CASSLAGGQLLAKNIQYF
TGTGCCAGCAGCTTAGCCGGGGGGCAGCTGCTAGCCAAAAACATTCAGTACTTC
>TRBD1|NA|TRBV29-1|TRBJ1-4
CSVPRTGSAEKLFF
TGCAGCGTTCCCAGGACAGGGTCGGCTGAAAAACTGTTTTTT
>NA|NA|TRBV29-1|TRBJ1-4
CSVSDRLGEKLFF
TGCAGCGTTAGCGACAGGCTGGGTGAAAAACTGTTTTTT
>NA|once|TRBV29-1|TRBJ2-4
CSVEGRGNRAKNIQYF
TGCAGCGTTGAAGGTCGGGGGAATCGGGCCAAAAACATTCAGTACTTC
>NA|NA|TRBV27|TRBJ2-3
CASSLSGAGTLGTQYF
TGTGCCAGCAGTCTATCAGGAGCCGGGACCCTTGGAACGCAGTATTTT
>TRBD2|NA|TRBV20-1|TRBJ2-7
CSAPSGRAAKYEQYF
TGCAGTGCCCCTAGCGGGAGGGCCGCCAAATACGAGCAGTACTTC
>NA|few|TRBV29-1|TRBJ2-3
CSVRGQPISTDTQYF
TGCAGCGTTAGGGGACAACCGATCTCCACAGATACGCAGTATTTT
>NA|few|TRBV4-1|TRBJ2-7
CASSQDPELYEQYF
TGCGCCAGCAGCCAAGATCCAGAACTATACGAGCAGTACTTC
>NA|NA|TRBV3-1|TRBJ2-1
CASSQDRNRQFF
TGTGCCAGCAGCCAAGATAGGAATCGGCAGTTCTTC
>NA|many|TRBV20-1|TRBJ2-7
CSAREGYEQYF
TGCAGCGCCCGAGAGGGATACGAGCAGTACTTC
>TRBD2|few|TRBV9|TRBJ2-7
CASSATSGALTYEQYF
TGTGCCAGCAGCGCGACTAGCGGGGCCCTTACCTACGAGCAGTACTTC
>TRBD2|NA|TRBV7-8|TRBJ2-1
CASSLIAGVEQFF
TGTGCCAGCAGCCTGATAGCGGGAGTGGAGCAGTTCTTC
>NA|few|TRBV9|TRBJ2-3
CASGTASTDTQYF
TGTGCCAGTGGGACGGCTAGCACAGATACGCAGTATTTT
>NA|NA|TRBV13|TRBJ2-7
CASSLGLRRYEQYF
TGTGCCAGCAGCCTCGGACTGCGGCGGTACGAGCAGTACTTC
>NA|NA|TRBV19|TRBJ2-6
CASSRPQGTGANVLTF
TGTGCCAGTAGTAGACCACAGGGAACTGGGGCCAACGTCCTGACTTTC
>NA|few|TRBV27|TRBJ1-5
CASRVGANQPQHF
TGTGCCAGCAGGGTCGGGGCCAATCAGCCCCAGCATTTT
>NA|NA|TRBV29-1|TRBJ2-7
CSVRGRSDEQYF
TGCAGCGTCCGAGGTAGATCCGATGAGCAGTACTTC
>TRBD2|NA|TRBV6-5|TRBJ2-1
CASKRTAGGYNEQFF
TGTGCCAGCAAGCGTACAGCGGGAGGGTACAATGAGCAGTTCTTC
>TRBD1|few|TRBV12-3/TRBV12-4|TRBJ2-7
CASRPRGTGFEEQYF
TGTGCCAGCAGACCGAGGGGGACAGGGTTTGAGGAGCAGTACTTC
>TRBD2|many|TRBV7-9|TRBJ2-1
CASRQTSGSSYNEQFF
TGTGCCAGCAGACAAACTAGCGGGAGCTCCTACAATGAGCAGTTCTTC
>NA|few|TRBV21-1|TRBJ2-3
CASRVGGLSPDTQYF
TGTGCCAGCAGAGTAGGGGGCCTATCCCCCGATACGCAGTATTTT
>TRBD2|few|TRBV7-8|TRBJ2-7
CASSLVGLAGGTEQYF
TGTGCCAGCAGCTTAGTGGGGCTAGCGGGAGGCACTGAGCAGTACTTC
>NA|NA|TRBV6-2/TRBV6-3|TRBJ2-3
CASRLRLPGLRTDTRYF
TGTGCCAGCAGGCTACGTCTACCAGGACTACGCACAGATACGCGGTATTTT
>TRBD1|few|TRBV27|TRBJ2-6
CASSLTGTASGANVLTF
TGTGCCAGCAGTTTAACCGGGACAGCATCTGGGGCCAACGTCCTGACTTTC
>TRBD2|NA|TRBV20-1|TRBJ2-7
CSAGTSGISYNEQYF
TGCAGTGCTGGGACTAGCGGGATTTCCTACAATGAGCAGTACTTC
>TRBD2|NA|TRBV4-2|TRBJ2-7
CASSQRLADPDEQYF
TGTGCCAGCAGCCAACGACTAGCAGACCCCGACGAGCAGTACTTC
>NA|NA|TRBV4-1|TRBJ2-7
CASSQRSEPLVYEQYF
TGCGCCAGCAGCCAAAGATCCGAGCCTCTGGTATACGAGCAGTACTTC
>NA|few|TRBV11-3|TRBJ2-3
CASSTRVGDTQYF
TGTGCCAGCAGCACCAGGGTAGGAGATACGCAGTATTTT
>NA|NA|TRBV29-1|TRBJ2-1
CSVGTNSYEQFF
TGCAGCGTTGGAACCAACTCTTATGAGCAGTTCTTC
>TRBD1|few|TRBV10-3|TRBJ2-6
CATRDPSQGQTFSGANVLTF
TGTGCCACCAGAGACCCATCTCAGGGACAGACCTTCTCTGGGGCCAACGTCCTGACTTTC
>TRBD1|many|TRBV7-9|TRBJ2-7
CASSLDWDSPYEQYF
TGTGCCAGCAGCTTGGATTGGGACAGTCCCTACGAGCAGTACTTC